This T cell receptor beta chain was identified during a study of T cell responses to AZD1222 COVID-19 vaccine. Study-wide findings and caveats: Spike-specific TCR breadth and depth grew following two AZD1222 doses. Clonal diversity may have been underestimated, and the donors were mostly white British, with more females than males. Nearly half of spike-specific TCRs reportedly target variant regions that are unmutated in the B.1.351 and B.1.1.7 variants.

Deletions cut 1 base from V and 13 bases from J, with 13 bases between. The length of the CDR3 is 13 residues. Germline V gene lookup returns CDR1 KGHDR and CDR2 SFDVKD. Assay: immunoSEQ multiplex PCR; the TCRdb copy retains only in-frame clones and omits some. There are some 150,000 clones in the sample; approximately 88% occur only once, and 1.5% to 2% lies in the top ten. A remark on this clone: The target antigen is unknown.

The receptor's source is an adult in good health. J is TRBJ2-1 and V is TRBV24-1; weak D call: TRBD2 (5 bases). The sample here was peripheral blood, taken on day 0 of AZD1222 vaccination. CDR3 region: CATSDFESGPQFF. In DNA, the CDR3 is TGTGCCACCAGTGATTTCGAAAGCGGACCCCAGTTCTTC.